These 27 T cell receptor beta chains share one sample of origin, sequenced in a study of cytomegalovirus exposure and HLA in healthy donors. In the PCR, 60 Vbeta and 13 Jbeta primers were used. Method: immunoSEQ multiplex PCR; TCRdb's copy keeps in-frame clones and lacks some. The sample holds about 140,000 clones, around 75% seen once. The sequenced sample consisted of PBMCs. The origin of the receptors is a female donor in good health and CMV-seronegative.

The CDR3 DNA sequence: TGTGCTAGTGGCCCTACTAGCGCCAGGCAGTATTTT. Amino acid sequence: CASGPTSARQYF. The chain links TRBV12-5 to TRBJ2-3, with 7 bases matching TRBD2. The germline CDR1 and CDR2 sequences are LGHNT and FRNRAP. Germline trimming cut 6 bases from V and 11 bases from J; bases unmatched to any gene: 8. This CDR3 spans 12 amino acids.

J is TRBJ2-7 and V is TRBV18; 7 bases are shared with TRBD1. CDR1 and CDR2 (germline): KGHSH, LQKENI. The CDR3 has 16 residues. V shed 1 base and J 3 bases; nucleotides not matched to a gene: 9. CDR3 protein: CASSPQITGDRYEQYF. In DNA form, the CDR3 reads TGTGCCAGCTCACCACAGATAACAGGGGACCGCTACGAGCAGTACTTC.

This clone has only one observation. The V gene is TRBV29-1, the J gene TRBJ2-5; D perhaps matches TRBD1 (6 bases). The ends were cut back, 4 bases at V and 4 bases at J, with 10 bases in the middle. This CDR3 is 12 amino acids long. In germline, CDR1 is SQVTM, CDR2 ANQGSEA. The DNA of the CDR3 is TGCAGCGTTGTGCTGGACAGAGAGACCCAGTACTTC. This codes for CSVVLDRETQYF.

This chain uses TRBV6-6 with TRBJ1-5; possible D gene TRBD1, 5 bases. The CDR3 loop spans 15 amino acids. The ends were cut back, 5 bases at V and 4 bases at J, with 15 bases in the middle. Looked up from germline, CDR1 is MNHNY and CDR2 is SVGAGI (reference sequence). The CDR3 DNA reads TGTGCCAGCAGTCCCCAGGACACCGGGAATCAGCCCCAGCATTTT. This gives the protein CASSPQDTGNQPQHF.

V gene TRBV2 combines with J gene TRBJ2-2; 11 positions agree with TRBD2. The CDR3 runs 16 residues. Germline-derived CDR1 and CDR2 are SNHLY and FYNNEI. The ends lost 6 bases at V and 6 bases at J; junction bases unmatched: 9. In DNA form, the CDR3 reads TGTGCCAGCAGGGATTCCTCTAGCGGGGGGTCCGGGGAGCTGTTTTTT. It is translated as CASRDSSSGGSGELFF.

The gene calls are TRBV9 and TRBJ2-1; TRBD1 matches at 9 bases. This CDR3 is 16 amino acids long. The germline V gene encodes CDR1 SGDLS and CDR2 YYNGEE. Germline trimming cut 0 bases from V and 5 bases from J; bases unmatched to any gene: 6. The CDR3 spells CASSVESGTGNNEQFF. For the CDR3, the DNA is TGTGCCAGCAGCGTAGAGTCCGGGACAGGGAACAATGAGCAGTTCTTC.

This clone is a singleton in its sample. The chain carries TRBV11-2 and TRBJ1-1; D remains ambiguous. Germline V gives CDR1 SGHAT, CDR2 FQNNGV. The length of the CDR3 is 13 residues. Between the trimmed V and J ends, which lost 5 bases and 3 bases, there was a span of 10 bases. The CDR3 region has the DNA TGTGCCAGCAGCCTTGTGAGGGACACTGAAGCTTTCTTT. Its protein is CASSLVRDTEAFF.

V usage is TRBV11-1 and J usage is TRBJ1-3, with a weak D call TRBD1 (6 bases). The CDR3 has 17 residues. The V end lost 2 bases, the J end lost 0 bases, and 14 bases lay between the germline ends. CDR1 SGHAT and CDR2 FQDESV come from the germline V gene (reference sequence). CDR3 bases: TGTGCCAGCAGCTTATCCCCGGGACAAGACTCTGGAAACACCATATATTTT. Amino acids: CASSLSPGQDSGNTIYF.

The chain uses TRBV7-2 and TRBJ2-6; D not resolved. Between the trimmed V and J ends, which lost 2 bases and 0 bases, there was a span of 8 bases. Germline V lookup: CDR1 SGHTA, CDR2 FQGNSA. The CDR3 spans 16 residues. The CDR3 DNA sequence: TGTGCCAGCAGCTTATCGGTTAACTCTGGGGCCAACGTCCTGACTTTC. It translates to CASSLSVNSGANVLTF.

The chain has TRBV19 and TRBJ2-4; 9 nucleotides match TRBD1. This CDR3 comprises 16 residues. Germline V gives CDR1 LNHDA, CDR2 SQIVND (reference sequence). V shed 5 bases, J shed 1 base, and the junction held 6 bases outside the gene matches. The CDR3 bases are TGTGCCAGTAGTCGAGCCGGACAGGGGGCCAAAAACATTCAGTACTTC. It codes for CASSRAGQGAKNIQYF.

This sequence joins TRBV7-2 and TRBJ1-2; maybe TRBD1 (6 bases). The V and J ends lost 5 bases and 3 bases respectively, with 13 bases between them. This CDR3 region has 14 residues. Germline V gene data show CDR1 as SGHTA and CDR2 as FQGNSA. The CDR3 here is CASSHRELDYGYTF. For the CDR3, the DNA is TGTGCCAGCAGCCACAGGGAGTTGGACTATGGCTACACCTTC.

This chain uses TRBV4-2 with TRBJ2-6; 9 bases fit TRBD1. The germline gives CDR1 LGHNA, CDR2 YNFKEQ. J was trimmed by 0 bases and V by 0 bases; bases with no gene match: 3. The CDR3 runs to 18 residues. CDR3 DNA sequence: TGTGCCAGCAGCCAAGAAGGGACAGGGAGCTCTGGGGCCAACGTCCTGACTTTC. This sequence encodes CASSQEGTGSSGANVLTF.

This sequence joins TRBV27 and TRBJ2-5; no reliable D call. The V end lost 5 bases, the J end lost 7 bases, and 14 bases lay between the germline ends. The CDR3 extends over 13 amino acids. Germline V gives CDR1 MNHEY, CDR2 SMNVEV (reference sequence). The CDR3 spells CASSGHNPRTQYF. CDR3 bases: TGTGCCAGCAGTGGCCACAACCCCCGGACCCAGTACTTC.

The chain couples TRBV9 to TRBJ2-1; the match to TRBD1 covers 8 bases. The CDR3 spans 15 residues. Trimming took 0 bases from V and 8 from J; bases not matched to a gene: 7. Germline values: CDR1 SGDLS, CDR2 YYNGEE. The CDR3 sequence is CASSVEFQGAYEQFF. CDR3 nucleotide sequence: TGTGCCAGCAGCGTAGAATTTCAGGGGGCTTATGAGCAGTTCTTC. The full variable domain, in which reference TRBV9 and TRBJ2-1 provide the parts outside the CDR3, is DSGVTQTPKHLITATGQRVTLRCSPRSGDLSVYWYQQSLDQGLQFLIQYYNGEERAKGNILERFSAQQFPDLHSELNLSSLELGDSALYFCASSVEFQGAYEQFFGPGTRLTVL.

This rearrangement joins TRBV6-4 to TRBJ2-1; no definite D call. V was pared by 1 base and J by 8 bases, with 9 bases between. The CDR3 runs 13 residues. The germline V gene has CDR1 MRHNA and CDR2 SNTAGT. The CDR3 spells CASSDFRGYEQFF. DNA of the CDR3: TGTGCCAGCAGTGACTTTAGAGGCTATGAGCAGTTCTTC.

The sample holds a few counts of this clone. The chain has TRBV5-4 and TRBJ1-4; possibly TRBD1 for D (6 bases). CDR3 size: 13 residues. Germline V gene lookup returns CDR1 SGHNT and CDR2 YYREEE (reference sequence). Trimming took off 5 bases at V and 8 bases at J, with 13 bases between the two ends. CDR3 bases: TGTGCCAGCAGTCATAACAGGGCCGAAAAACTGTTTTTT. It yields the protein CASSHNRAEKLFF.

The CDR3 nucleotides are TGTGCCAGTATCGCACAGGGTAGCCGAGTTAATGAAGCTTTCTTT. Translated: CASIAQGSRVNEAFF. The rearrangement links TRBV19 to TRBJ1-1; TRBD1 might be the D (6 bases). V lost 7 bases to trimming and J lost 7 bases, with 22 bases between them. The V gene's germline CDR1 is LNHDA and CDR2 SQIVND (reference sequence). This CDR3 spans 15 amino acids.

The chain is built from TRBV19 and TRBJ1-1; 11 positions match TRBD1. Losses at the gene ends were 3 bases for V and 4 bases for J; bases not matched to a gene: 7. CDR1 is LNHDA and CDR2 is SQIVND in the germline V gene (reference sequence). The CDR3 sequence is 16 residues long. CDR3 sequence: CASSMRTGGPSTEAFF. For the CDR3, the DNA is TGTGCCAGTAGTATGCGGACAGGGGGCCCGAGCACTGAAGCTTTCTTT.

The chain combines TRBV5-4 with TRBJ1-2; 8 bases agree with TRBD1. The CDR3 covers 15 residues. Losses at the gene ends were 0 bases for V and 3 bases for J; bases not matched to a gene: 4. Germline V lookup: CDR1 SGHNT, CDR2 YYREEE (reference sequence). The CDR3 here is CASSLAGTGDYGYTF. CDR3 bases: TGTGCCAGCAGCTTGGCCGGGACAGGCGACTATGGCTACACCTTC.

The chain uses TRBV5-6 and TRBJ1-1; TRBD1 might be the D (6 bases). The CDR3 sequence is 14 residues long. Germline V gene sequence: CDR1 SGHDT, CDR2 YYEEEE. V was pared by 2 bases and J by 0 bases, with 8 bases between. The CDR3 is CASSFQGMNTEAFF. The CDR3, as DNA: TGTGCCAGCAGCTTTCAGGGGATGAACACTGAAGCTTTCTTT.

This chain links TRBV6-5 with TRBJ2-1; TRBD2 matches at 12 bases. Per germline, CDR1 MNHEY and CDR2 SVGAGI. CDR3 length: 14 residues. Losses at the gene ends were 5 bases for V and 8 bases for J; bases not matched to a gene: 4. This CDR3 is CASSAWTSGDEQFF. The CDR3 DNA sequence: TGTGCCAGCAGTGCCTGGACTAGCGGGGATGAGCAGTTCTTC.

The rearrangement joins TRBV4-1 to TRBJ2-5, with TRBD2 matching over 8 bases. The DNA end lines up better with TRBJ2-7; the J call may be wrong. The V gene's germline CDR1 is MGHRA and CDR2 YSYEKL. The CDR3 extends over 15 amino acids. CDR3 in amino acids: CASSYSGASSYEQYF. The CDR3 DNA reads TGCGCCAGCAGTTATAGCGGGGCGAGCTCCTACGAGCAGTACTTC.

The chain couples TRBV30 to TRBJ2-3; 7 bases map to TRBD2. V lost 3 bases, J lost 0 bases, and 3 bases stayed unmatched. CDR1 GTSNPN and CDR2 SVGIG come from the germline V gene (reference sequence). The CDR3 extends over 14 amino acids. The CDR3 sequence is CAWSYSGSTDTQYF. CDR3 DNA sequence: TGTGCCTGGAGCTATAGCGGGAGCACAGATACGCAGTATTTT.

This chain uses TRBV5-1 with TRBJ2-3, with D possibly TRBD1 on 5 matching bases. This CDR3 contains 15 residues. V lost 1 base and J 1 base, leaving 10 bases between the germline ends. Germline V gene data show CDR1 as SGHRS and CDR2 as YFSETQ. The chain's CDR3 is CASSLSGPGTDTQYF. In nucleotides, the CDR3 is TGCGCCAGCAGCTTGTCAGGGCCAGGCACAGATACGCAGTATTTT.

This clone was found a few times. The CDR3 region has the DNA TGCGCCAGCGCCTCTCTGCGGGGGGGCTGGGAGACCCAGTACTTC. Protein product: CASASLRGGWETQYF. The chain is built from TRBV5-1 and TRBJ2-5; TRBD2 matches at 9 bases. This CDR3 comprises 15 residues. CDR1 and CDR2 (germline): SGHRS, YFSETQ. V gave up 7 bases and J gave up 5 bases; unmatched junction bases: 12.

The V call is TRBV10-2, the J call TRBJ1-4; D is uncertain. Germline lookup yields CDR1 WSHSY and CDR2 SAAADI. The CDR3 consists of 10 residues. Trimming cost V 8 bases and J 7 bases, with 5 bases left between them. The CDR3 region is CASLGEKLFF. The CDR3 DNA sequence: TGCGCCAGCCTAGGTGAAAAACTGTTTTTT.

The CDR3 loop is CASSPGLVSAGELFF. DNA for the CDR3: TGTGCCAGCAGTCCGGGACTAGTTTCGGCCGGGGAGCTGTTTTTT. The V and J genes are TRBV7-3 and TRBJ2-2; 8 positions agree with TRBD2. This CDR3 has 15 amino acids. V gave up 6 bases and J gave up 6 bases; unmatched junction bases: 9. The germline CDR1 and CDR2 sequences are SGHTA and FQGTGA.